A selection of T cell receptor beta chains follows, all from one sample in a study of T-cell memory formation after mild COVID-19. MiXCR, run by TCRdb on the 5' RACE reads, gives a single entry per CDR3 protein. The sample carries around 110,000 distinct CDR3 sequences, approximately 15% recorded once. Sequenced sample: PBMCs or a T cell subset sorted from them (not recorded which). The receptors come from a man aged 18 to 30 who had mild COVID-19 (a few samples of this study predate the infection). Cell type and time point are not known. Each CDR3 is given with its conserved first and last residue. The order of the fields is clone size, D gene, V gene, J gene, CDR3 protein, CDR3 DNA. D genes are given only for firm matches. Some rows have no size entry. The others give once, few or many, or a class for an expanded clone.

clone_size: few; d_call: TRBD1; v_call: TRBV11-2; j_call: TRBJ1-2; cdr3_aa: CASSSGQGLHGYTF; cdr3_nt: TGTGCCAGCAGCTCGGGACAGGGTCTCCATGGCTACACCTTC
clone_size: few; d_call: -; v_call: TRBV4-3; j_call: TRBJ2-3; cdr3_aa: CASSRAYNTDTQYF; cdr3_nt: TGCGCCAGCAGCCGAGCATATAACACAGATACGCAGTATTTT
clone_size: -; d_call: -; v_call: TRBV12-3/TRBV12-4; j_call: TRBJ2-7; cdr3_aa: CASSLGSGEQYF; cdr3_nt: TGTGCCAGCAGTTTAGGCAGTGGGGAGCAGTACTTC
clone_size: -; d_call: -; v_call: TRBV21-1; j_call: TRBJ2-4; cdr3_aa: CASSLPKYRDSGIIQYF; cdr3_nt: TGTGCCAGCAGCCTCCCGAAGTACAGGGACTCCGGTATCATTCAGTACTTC
clone_size: many; d_call: TRBD2; v_call: TRBV4-3; j_call: TRBJ2-1; cdr3_aa: CASSQDLAGVWNEQFF; cdr3_nt: TGCGCCAGCAGCCAAGATTTAGCGGGGGTTTGGAATGAGCAGTTCTTC
clone_size: few; d_call: -; v_call: TRBV3-1; j_call: TRBJ2-1; cdr3_aa: CASSGRDRDTEQLF; cdr3_nt: TGTGCCAGCAGCGGGAGAGACCGGGACACCGAGCAGCTCTTC
clone_size: few; d_call: -; v_call: TRBV11-2; j_call: TRBJ1-1; cdr3_aa: CASSLEGAVTEAFF; cdr3_nt: TGTGCCAGCAGCTTAGAAGGGGCGGTCACTGAAGCTTTCTTT
clone_size: many; d_call: -; v_call: TRBV15; j_call: TRBJ2-1; cdr3_aa: CATSISRASNEQFF; cdr3_nt: TGTGCCACCAGCATATCACGGGCCTCCAATGAGCAGTTCTTC
clone_size: few; d_call: -; v_call: TRBV23-1; j_call: TRBJ2-2; cdr3_aa: CASSQSLSGGRIGELFF; cdr3_nt: TGCGCCAGCAGTCAATCGTTATCCGGGGGCCGGATCGGGGAGCTGTTTTTT
clone_size: -; d_call: TRBD2; v_call: TRBV5-1; j_call: TRBJ2-1; cdr3_aa: CASSLATSGGWDEQFF; cdr3_nt: TGCGCCAGCAGCTTGGCCACTAGCGGGGGGTGGGATGAGCAGTTCTTC
clone_size: -; d_call: -; v_call: TRBV2; j_call: TRBJ1-5; cdr3_aa: CASNGGNQPQHF; cdr3_nt: TGTGCCAGCAACGGGGGGAATCAGCCCCAGCATTTT
clone_size: few; d_call: -; v_call: TRBV7-6; j_call: TRBJ2-5; cdr3_aa: CASSFRVWETQYF; cdr3_nt: TGTGCCAGCAGCTTTCGGGTTTGGGAGACCCAGTACTTC
clone_size: many; d_call: -; v_call: TRBV29-1; j_call: TRBJ2-1; cdr3_aa: CSVEDEGPRPYNEQFF; cdr3_nt: TGCAGCGTTGAAGATGAAGGCCCGCGGCCCTACAATGAGCAGTTCTTC
clone_size: -; d_call: -; v_call: TRBV5-1; j_call: TRBJ2-5; cdr3_aa: CASSWRGTRQETQYF; cdr3_nt: TGCGCCAGCAGCTGGAGAGGGACGCGTCAAGAGACCCAGTACTTC
clone_size: -; d_call: TRBD1; v_call: TRBV6-6; j_call: TRBJ1-2; cdr3_aa: CASSYPGQDGGYTF; cdr3_nt: TGTGCCAGCAGTTACCCGGGACAGGATGGTGGCTACACCTTC
clone_size: -; d_call: TRBD2; v_call: TRBV7-9; j_call: TRBJ2-1; cdr3_aa: CASSARGVEGNEHFF; cdr3_nt: TGTGCCAGCAGCGCCCGGGGGGTCGAGGGCAATGAGCATTTCTTC
clone_size: few; d_call: -; v_call: TRBV5-1; j_call: TRBJ2-5; cdr3_aa: CASSPHPPEGAGVETQYF; cdr3_nt: TGCGCCAGCAGCCCACACCCCCCCGAGGGGGCGGGAGTGGAGACCCAGTACTTC
clone_size: many; d_call: TRBD1; v_call: TRBV13; j_call: TRBJ1-1; cdr3_aa: CASSLRQGGNTEAFF; cdr3_nt: TGTGCCAGCAGCTTACGACAGGGGGGCAACACTGAAGCTTTCTTT
clone_size: -; d_call: -; v_call: TRBV7-8; j_call: TRBJ1-1; cdr3_aa: CASSPGVVETFF; cdr3_nt: TGTGCCAGCAGCCCAGGGGTTGTCGAAACTTTCTTT
clone_size: many; d_call: TRBD2; v_call: TRBV7-2; j_call: TRBJ2-1; cdr3_aa: CASSHGLAGNNEQFF; cdr3_nt: TGTGCCAGCAGCCACGGACTAGCGGGGAACAATGAGCAGTTCTTC
clone_size: few; d_call: TRBD1; v_call: TRBV7-3; j_call: TRBJ2-1; cdr3_aa: CASSFGTGGENEQFF; cdr3_nt: TGTGCCAGCAGCTTTGGGACAGGGGGCGAGAATGAGCAGTTCTTC
clone_size: few; d_call: -; v_call: TRBV6-2/TRBV6-3; j_call: TRBJ1-1; cdr3_aa: CASSYATSNEAFF; cdr3_nt: TGTGCCAGCAGTTACGCGACGAGTAATGAAGCTTTCTTT
clone_size: -; d_call: TRBD1; v_call: TRBV5-6; j_call: TRBJ2-3; cdr3_aa: CASSLGDRSTDTQYF; cdr3_nt: TGTGCCAGCAGCTTGGGGGACAGGAGCACAGATACGCAGTATTTT
clone_size: few; d_call: -; v_call: TRBV12-3/TRBV12-4; j_call: TRBJ2-1; cdr3_aa: CASSVTNEQFF; cdr3_nt: TGTGCCAGCAGTGTCACTAATGAGCAGTTCTTC
clone_size: -; d_call: TRBD1; v_call: TRBV5-1; j_call: TRBJ2-7; cdr3_aa: CASSLQGANSYEQYF; cdr3_nt: TGCGCCAGCAGTTTACAGGGGGCAAACTCCTACGAGCAGTACTTC
clone_size: -; d_call: TRBD2; v_call: TRBV7-2; j_call: TRBJ2-1; cdr3_aa: CASSAGLAGANEQFF; cdr3_nt: TGTGCCAGCAGCGCAGGGCTAGCGGGAGCCAATGAGCAGTTCTTC
clone_size: -; d_call: -; v_call: TRBV5-5; j_call: TRBJ2-2; cdr3_aa: CASSWPSGTNTGELFF; cdr3_nt: TGTGCCAGCAGCTGGCCCTCCGGGACGAACACCGGGGAGCTGTTTTTT
clone_size: few; d_call: -; v_call: TRBV15; j_call: TRBJ2-5; cdr3_aa: CATSRVGTQETQYF; cdr3_nt: TGTGCCACCAGCAGAGTTGGGACTCAAGAGACCCAGTACTTC
clone_size: few; d_call: TRBD1; v_call: TRBV6-6; j_call: TRBJ1-2; cdr3_aa: CASRQQGAGYGYTF; cdr3_nt: TGTGCCAGCAGACAACAGGGGGCCGGCTATGGCTACACCTTC
clone_size: -; d_call: -; v_call: TRBV2; j_call: TRBJ2-7; cdr3_aa: CASSPEGGGGAPYYEQYF; cdr3_nt: TGTGCCAGCAGTCCTGAGGGGGGAGGCGGGGCCCCCTACTACGAGCAGTACTTC
clone_size: few; d_call: -; v_call: TRBV12-3/TRBV12-4; j_call: TRBJ1-2; cdr3_aa: CASSLTLGYGYTF; cdr3_nt: TGTGCCAGCAGTTTGACCCTTGGGTATGGCTACACCTTC
clone_size: -; d_call: -; v_call: TRBV7-6; j_call: TRBJ2-6; cdr3_aa: CASSLSVSGANVLTF; cdr3_nt: TGTGCCAGCAGCCTAAGCGTCTCTGGGGCCAACGTCCTGACTTTC
clone_size: few; d_call: TRBD1; v_call: TRBV24-1; j_call: TRBJ1-4; cdr3_aa: CASEQGRSEKLFF; cdr3_nt: TGTGCCAGCGAACAGGGGAGAAGTGAAAAACTGTTTTTT
clone_size: few; d_call: -; v_call: TRBV9; j_call: TRBJ2-3; cdr3_aa: CASSPSVSGTDTQYF; cdr3_nt: TGTGCCAGCAGTCCCTCAGTCTCGGGCACAGATACGCAGTATTTT
clone_size: -; d_call: TRBD1; v_call: TRBV4-1; j_call: TRBJ2-7; cdr3_aa: CASSHAGTGVYEQYF; cdr3_nt: TGCGCCAGCAGCCATGCCGGGACAGGGGTATACGAGCAGTACTTC